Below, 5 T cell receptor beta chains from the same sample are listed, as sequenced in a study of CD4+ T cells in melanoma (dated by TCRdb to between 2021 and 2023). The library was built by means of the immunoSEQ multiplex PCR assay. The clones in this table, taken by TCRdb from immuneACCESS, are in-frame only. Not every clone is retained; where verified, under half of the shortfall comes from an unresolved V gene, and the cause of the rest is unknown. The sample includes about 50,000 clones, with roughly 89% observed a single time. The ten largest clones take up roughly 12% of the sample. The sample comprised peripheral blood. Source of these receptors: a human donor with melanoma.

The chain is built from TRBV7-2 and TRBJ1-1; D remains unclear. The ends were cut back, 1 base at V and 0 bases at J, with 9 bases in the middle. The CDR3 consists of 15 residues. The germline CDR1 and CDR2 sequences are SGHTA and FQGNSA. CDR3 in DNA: TGTGCCAGCAGCTTAGGATTCGGGCTGAACACTGAAGCTTTCTTT. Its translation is CASSLGFGLNTEAFF.

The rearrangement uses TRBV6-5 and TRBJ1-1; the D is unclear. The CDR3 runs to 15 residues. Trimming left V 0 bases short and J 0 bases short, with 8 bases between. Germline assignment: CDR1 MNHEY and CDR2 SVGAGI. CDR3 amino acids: CASSYSPYMNTEAFF. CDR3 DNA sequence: TGTGCCAGCAGTTACTCGCCATACATGAACACTGAAGCTTTCTTT.

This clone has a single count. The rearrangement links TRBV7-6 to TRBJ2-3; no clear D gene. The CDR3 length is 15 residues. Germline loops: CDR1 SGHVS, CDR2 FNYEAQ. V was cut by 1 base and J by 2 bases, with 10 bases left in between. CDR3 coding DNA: TGTGCCAGCAGCTTAGTGGCCCAGGTCACAGATACGCAGTATTTT. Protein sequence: CASSLVAQVTDTQYF.

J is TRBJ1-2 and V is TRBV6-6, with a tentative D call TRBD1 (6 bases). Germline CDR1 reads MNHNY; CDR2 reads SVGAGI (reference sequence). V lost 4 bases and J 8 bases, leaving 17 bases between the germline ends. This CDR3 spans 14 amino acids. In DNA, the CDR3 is TGTGCCAGCAGTTTGAGGGGGAAAGACTTGGGCTACACCTTC. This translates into CASSLRGKDLGYTF.

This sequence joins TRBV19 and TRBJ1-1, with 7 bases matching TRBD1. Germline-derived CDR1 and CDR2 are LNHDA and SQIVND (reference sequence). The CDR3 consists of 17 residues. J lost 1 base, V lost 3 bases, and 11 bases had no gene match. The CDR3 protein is CASSIETRRQGNTEAFF. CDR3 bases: TGTGCCAGTAGTATTGAAACTCGAAGACAGGGGAACACTGAAGCTTTCTTT.